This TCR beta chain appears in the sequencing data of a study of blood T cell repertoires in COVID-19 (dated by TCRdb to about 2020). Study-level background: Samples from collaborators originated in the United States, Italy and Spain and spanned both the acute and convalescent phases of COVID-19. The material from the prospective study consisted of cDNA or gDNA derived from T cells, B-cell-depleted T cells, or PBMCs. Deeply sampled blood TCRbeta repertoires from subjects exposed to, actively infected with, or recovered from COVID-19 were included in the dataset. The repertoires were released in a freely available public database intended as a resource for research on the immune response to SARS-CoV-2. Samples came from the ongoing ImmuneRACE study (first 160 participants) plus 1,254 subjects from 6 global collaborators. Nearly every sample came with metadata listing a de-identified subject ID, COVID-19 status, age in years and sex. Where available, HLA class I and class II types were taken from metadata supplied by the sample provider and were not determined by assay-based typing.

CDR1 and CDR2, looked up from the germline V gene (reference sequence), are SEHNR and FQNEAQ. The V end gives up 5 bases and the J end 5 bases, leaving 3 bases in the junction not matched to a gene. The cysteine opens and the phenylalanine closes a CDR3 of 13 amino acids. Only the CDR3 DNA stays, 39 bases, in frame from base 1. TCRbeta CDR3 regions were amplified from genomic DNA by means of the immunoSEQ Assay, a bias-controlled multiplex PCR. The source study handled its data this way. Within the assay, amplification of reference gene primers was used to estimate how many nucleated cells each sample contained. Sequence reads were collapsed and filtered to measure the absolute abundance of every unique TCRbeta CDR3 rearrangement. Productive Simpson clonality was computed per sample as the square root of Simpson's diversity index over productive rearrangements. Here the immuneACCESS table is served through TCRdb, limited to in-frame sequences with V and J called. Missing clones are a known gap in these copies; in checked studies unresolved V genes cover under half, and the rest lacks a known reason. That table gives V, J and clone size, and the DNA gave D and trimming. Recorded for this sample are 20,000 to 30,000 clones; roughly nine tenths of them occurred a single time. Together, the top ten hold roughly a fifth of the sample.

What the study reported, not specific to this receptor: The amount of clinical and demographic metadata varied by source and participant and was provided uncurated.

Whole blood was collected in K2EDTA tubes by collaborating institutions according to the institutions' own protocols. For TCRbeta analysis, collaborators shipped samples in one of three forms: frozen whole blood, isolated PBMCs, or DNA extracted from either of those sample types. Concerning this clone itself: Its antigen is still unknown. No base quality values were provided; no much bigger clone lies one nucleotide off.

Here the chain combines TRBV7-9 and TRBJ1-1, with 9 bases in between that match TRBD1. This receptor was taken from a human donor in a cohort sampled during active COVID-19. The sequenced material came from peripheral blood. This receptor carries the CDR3 CASSATGGTEAFF. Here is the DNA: TGTGCCAGCAGCGCGACAGGGGGGACTGAAGCTTTCTTT.